This TCR beta chain is drawn from a study of blood T cell repertoires in COVID-19. TCRdb's copy holds only in-frame clones and misses some; the assay was immunoSEQ multiplex PCR. The repertoire holds roughly 100,000 clones, with 60% to 80% as singletons. The receptor comes from a human donor with acute or convalescent COVID-19. The donor label of this sample is uncertain. Sequenced material: peripheral blood.

CDR3 sequence: CASSPPGGRNSPLHF. CDR3 bases: TGTGCCAGCAGCCCACCAGGGGGCCGTAATTCACCCCTCCACTTT. This chain uses TRBV7-9 with TRBJ1-6, with 8 bases fitting TRBD1. This CDR3 has 15 amino acids. Germline V lookup: CDR1 SEHNR, CDR2 FQNEAQ (reference sequence). The V gene end was trimmed by 5 bases and the J gene end by 6 bases; junction bases not matched to a gene: 6. The complete variable domain, with remaining parts taken from reference TRBV7-9 and TRBJ1-6, reads DTGVSQNPRHKITKRGQNVTFRCDPISEHNRLYWYRQTLGQGPEFLTYFQNEAQLEKSRLLSDRFSAERPKGSFSTLEIQRTEQGDSAMYLCASSPPGGRNSPLHFGNGTRLTVT.